This TCR beta chain was observed in a study of blood T cell repertoires in COVID-19. Background on the study: The origin of the acute and convalescent COVID-19 samples was the United States, Italy and Spain. The analysed material was cDNA or gDNA that came from T cells, B-cell-depleted T cells, or PBMCs.

Seattle-derived patients entered the study during active infection and were followed longitudinally. Trimming removed 5 bases at V and 11 bases at J, with 13 bases between. The germline V gene has CDR1 MDHEN and CDR2 SYDVKM. The CDR3 totals 12 residues. The authors' processing: By means of reference gene primer amplification, nucleated cell counts were estimated. Some clones are missing from TCRdb's copy, which holds only in-frame ones; the method was immunoSEQ multiplex PCR. That table furnishes V, J and clone size, whereas the DNA furnished D and trimming. The table shows about 150,000 clones, with just over 90% occurring only once.

Sequences were obtained from peripheral blood. The rearrangement uses TRBV28 and TRBJ1-5; a weak D match, TRBD1 (6 bases). The source is a man younger than 30 with COVID-19, enrolled during active disease. CDR3 sequence (DNA): TGTGCCAGCAGTCCACAGGGTCTTGCCCAGCATTTT. Translating gives CASSPQGLAQHF.